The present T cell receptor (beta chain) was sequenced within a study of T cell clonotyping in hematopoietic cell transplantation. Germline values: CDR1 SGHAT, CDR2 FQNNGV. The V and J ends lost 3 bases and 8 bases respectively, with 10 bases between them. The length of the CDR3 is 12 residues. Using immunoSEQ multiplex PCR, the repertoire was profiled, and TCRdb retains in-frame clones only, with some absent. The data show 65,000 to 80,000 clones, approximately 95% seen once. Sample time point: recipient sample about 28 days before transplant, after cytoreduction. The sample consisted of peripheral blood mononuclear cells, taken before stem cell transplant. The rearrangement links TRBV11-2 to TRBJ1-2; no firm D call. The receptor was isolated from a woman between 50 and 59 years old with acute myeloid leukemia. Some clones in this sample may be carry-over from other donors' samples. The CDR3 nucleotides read TGTGCCAGCAGCTTTCAGACCGGGGGCTACACCTTC. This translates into CASSFQTGGYTF.